This T cell receptor (beta chain) was sequenced in a study of shared clonotypes between healthy human individuals. Whole-study results and caveats: Compared with memory subsets, naive subsets generally had larger estimated richness.

Clones were sequenced by immunoSEQ multiplex PCR, and TCRdb holds only the in-frame ones, with some missing. In the table there are some 95,000 clones, approximately 70% of which are singletons. V was trimmed by 2 bases and J by 1 base, leaving 8 bases between them. Looked up from germline, CDR1 is KGHSH and CDR2 is LQKENI. The CDR3 totals 15 residues. Worth noting for this clone: The antigen remains unidentified.

Input material: memory CD8+ T cells sorted from blood. Subset of the sample: CD45RO+ cells pooled with CCR7-negative TemRA cells. The origin of this receptor is a man aged 25-45 years in good health. The chain employs TRBV18 and TRBJ2-2; D is unresolved. The CDR3 coding sequence is TGTGCCAGCTCACCATTCACGCTGAACACCGGGGAGCTGTTTTTT. Translating it yields CASSPFTLNTGELFF.